This TCR beta chain was profiled in a study of cytomegalovirus exposure and HLA in healthy donors. Vbeta (60) and Jbeta (13) primers were used in the PCR. Here immunoSEQ multiplex PCR was the method, and the copy in TCRdb shows in-frame clones only, minus some. Here the sample spans about 59,000 clones, about 81% being singletons. The junction had 7 bases not matched to a gene; V was cut back by 3 bases and J by 0 bases. This CDR3 contains 15 residues. Germline loops: CDR1 GTSNPN, CDR2 SVGIG (reference sequence). Material for sequencing was PBMCs. This clonotype was obtained from a man aged 25-40 years in good health and CMV-seropositive. The gene calls are TRBV30 and TRBJ1-2, with 7 bases that match TRBD1. CDR3 DNA: TGTGCCTGGAGGCGCAGGACAGGTACTAACTATGGCTACACCTTC. This codes for CAWRRRTGTNYGYTF.